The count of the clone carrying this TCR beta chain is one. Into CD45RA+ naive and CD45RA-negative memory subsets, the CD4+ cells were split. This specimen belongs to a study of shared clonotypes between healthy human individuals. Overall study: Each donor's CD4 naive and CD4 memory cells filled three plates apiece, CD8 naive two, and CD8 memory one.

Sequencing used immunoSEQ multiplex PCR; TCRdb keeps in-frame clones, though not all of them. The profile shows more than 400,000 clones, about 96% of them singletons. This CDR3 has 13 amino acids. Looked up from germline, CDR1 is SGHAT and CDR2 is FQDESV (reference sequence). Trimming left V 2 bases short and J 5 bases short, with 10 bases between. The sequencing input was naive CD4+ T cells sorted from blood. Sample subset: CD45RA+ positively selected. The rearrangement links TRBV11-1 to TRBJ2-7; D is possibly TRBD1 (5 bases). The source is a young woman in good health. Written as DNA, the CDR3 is TGTGCCAGCAGCTTATCAAAGGGGCACGAGCAGTACTTC. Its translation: CASSLSKGHEQYF.